This is a list of T cell receptor beta chains from one sample in a study of T cell responses to AZD1222 COVID-19 vaccine. Produced via immunoSEQ multiplex PCR; TCRdb's table is partial and in-frame only. Of around 200,000 clones in the sample, approximately 95% were seen once. Specimen: peripheral blood, collected on day 0 of AZD1222 vaccination. Receptor source: an adult in good health. The CDR3 runs from the conserved cysteine through the conserved F or W. A D gene is named only where the DNA matches it firmly. Clone sizes are given selectively: once, few, many, or a class where the clone is expanded.

j_call clone_size v_call d_call cdr3_aa cdr3_nt
TRBJ2-1 - TRBV29-1 - CSVERGFLYNEQFF TGCAGCGTCGAAAGGGGATTCCTCTACAATGAGCAGTTCTTC
TRBJ2-7 - TRBV6-4 TRBD2 CASSDSGGVRWYEQYF TGTGCCAGCAGTGACTCGGGGGGGGTTCGGTGGTACGAGCAGTACTTC
TRBJ1-1 - TRBV3-1/TRBV3-2 - CASSQLGGPMNTEAFF TGTGCCAGCAGCCAATTAGGGGGGCCAATGAACACTGAAGCTTTCTTT
TRBJ1-4 - TRBV18 - CASSPQGSNEKLFF TGTGCCAGCTCACCACAGGGTAGTAATGAAAAACTGTTTTTT
TRBJ2-7 - TRBV6-1 - CASSEIGGGLQYF TGTGCCAGCAGTGAAATCGGTGGCGGGTTGCAGTACTTC
TRBJ1-3 - TRBV2 - CASSQGSGNTIYF TGTGCCAGCAGCCAGGGGAGTGGAAACACCATATATTTT
TRBJ1-1 few TRBV5-8 TRBD1 CASSPGQVGAFF TGTGCCAGCAGCCCGGGACAGGTTGGAGCTTTCTTT
TRBJ1-4 few TRBV5-4 - CASSLGGAGSEKLFF TGTGCCAGCAGCTTGGGGGGGGCCGGGAGCGAAAAACTGTTTTTT
TRBJ2-2 - TRBV19 - CASSIPRGNTGELFF TGTGCCAGTAGTATCCCCAGGGGGAACACCGGGGAGCTGTTTTTT
TRBJ1-1 - TRBV11-3 - CASSLARATEAFF TGTGCCAGCAGCTTAGCCAGGGCGACTGAAGCTTTCTTT
TRBJ2-7 - TRBV7-9 TRBD2 CASSFGLAGGIGEQYF TGTGCCAGCAGCTTCGGTCTAGCGGGAGGAATTGGCGAGCAGTACTTC
TRBJ1-1 - TRBV19 TRBD1 CASSLQGGFTEAFF TGTGCCAGTAGTCTCCAGGGGGGGTTTACTGAAGCTTTCTTT
TRBJ2-3 - TRBV27 - CASRGVGGGPDTQYF TGTGCCAGCAGAGGGGTGGGAGGGGGCCCAGATACGCAGTATTTT
TRBJ2-1 few TRBV24-1 TRBD2 CATSERGSSYNEQFF TGTGCCACCAGTGAGCGGGGGAGCTCCTACAATGAGCAGTTCTTC
TRBJ2-2 - TRBV19 TRBD1 CASKTRTGVDTGELFF TGTGCCAGTAAGACTAGGACAGGGGTTGACACCGGGGAGCTGTTTTTT
TRBJ1-2 - TRBV16 - CASSQSRQWPIYGYTF TGTGCCAGCAGCCAATCTCGACAATGGCCAATCTATGGCTACACCTTC
TRBJ1-2 - TRBV5-1 - CASSGGSAGDNYGYTF TGCGCCAGCAGCGGAGGAAGCGCAGGGGATAACTATGGCTACACCTTC
TRBJ2-7 - TRBV11-2 TRBD2 CASREISGTWEQYF TGTGCCAGCAGAGAAATTAGCGGGACGTGGGAGCAGTACTTC
TRBJ1-6 few TRBV12-5 - CASGREVGSPLHF TGTGCTAGTGGCCGCGAGGTGGGGTCACCCCTCCACTTT
TRBJ2-7 - TRBV10-3 TRBD1 CAISESSQGDPYEQYF TGTGCCATCAGTGAGTCGTCGCAGGGGGACCCCTACGAGCAGTACTTC
TRBJ1-6 - TRBV5-1 TRBD1 CASSLIQGAVSPLHF TGCGCCAGCAGCTTGATACAGGGGGCGGTGTCACCCCTCCACTTT
TRBJ2-7 - TRBV29-1 - CSVEVSGRSYEQYF TGCAGCGTTGAGGTCTCAGGTCGCTCCTACGAGCAGTACTTC
TRBJ1-2 - TRBV27 - CASSSGVSYGYTF TGTGCCAGCAGTTCAGGGGTTAGCTATGGCTACACCTTC
TRBJ1-1 - TRBV5-1 - CASSYDRDTEAFF TGCGCCAGCAGCTACGATCGGGACACTGAAGCTTTCTTT
TRBJ1-5 - TRBV6-5 - CASRWRGEGQPQHF TGTGCCAGCAGATGGCGGGGAGAAGGACAGCCCCAGCATTTT
TRBJ2-5 - TRBV7-9 - CASSSDPQETQYF TGTGCCAGCAGTTCAGATCCCCAAGAGACCCAGTACTTC
TRBJ2-4 - TRBV20-1 TRBD2 CSARALAEQYF TGCAGTGCTAGAGCCCTAGCGGAACAGTACTTC
TRBJ2-1 - TRBV6-4 TRBD2 CASPNTGGSSYNEQFF TGTGCCAGCCCGAACACCGGGGGGAGCTCCTACAATGAGCAGTTCTTC
TRBJ2-1 few TRBV18 - CASSPPLQGTYNEQFF TGTGCCAGCTCACCACCGTTACAGGGTACCTACAATGAGCAGTTCTTC
TRBJ2-2 - TRBV27 - CASRTTRTGELFF TGTGCCAGCAGGACCACACGGACCGGGGAGCTGTTTTTT
TRBJ1-5 - TRBV15 TRBD1 CATSSDRVSGQPQHF TGTGCCACCAGCAGTGACAGGGTGTCGGGCCAGCCCCAGCATTTT
TRBJ1-5 - TRBV5-1 - CASSQGTDNQPQHF TGCGCCAGCAGCCAGGGGACGGACAATCAGCCCCAGCATTTT
TRBJ2-1 many TRBV3-1/TRBV3-2 TRBD2 CASSQLAGAYNEQFF TGTGCCAGCAGCCAACTAGCGGGAGCCTACAATGAGCAGTTCTTC
TRBJ2-5 - TRBV19 TRBD2 CASTLAGGFQETQYF TGTGCCAGTACCTTAGCGGGAGGCTTCCAAGAGACCCAGTACTTC
TRBJ1-5 - TRBV25-1 - CASREGQDFSNQPQHF TGTGCCAGCAGGGAAGGACAAGACTTTAGCAATCAGCCCCAGCATTTT